The clone carrying this TCR beta chain was recorded once. The sample is drawn from a study of blood T cell repertoires in COVID-19. Whole-study context: PBMCs, B-cell-depleted T cells, or T cells were the source of the cDNA or gDNA that made up the material.

Participants' own reports of clinical history determined their cohort assignment. Two consecutive negative NP/OP PCR tests, clearance, or resolved symptoms defined Cohort 3 recovery. Authors' processing steps: Reference gene primer amplification gave estimated nucleated cell counts. The assay was immunoSEQ multiplex PCR, and TCRdb's table has in-frame clones only and misses some. The V and J calls and clone size are taken from that table; D and trimming were inferred from the DNA. The sample lists 140,000 to 150,000 clones; 86% were seen once. Germline lookup yields CDR1 SGHRS and CDR2 YFSETQ. The V and J ends lost 4 bases and 0 bases respectively, with 10 bases between them. The CDR3 is 15 amino acids.

This TCR was recovered from a man aged 50 to 59 who had recovered from COVID-19. Sequencing was done on a sample of PBMCs or T cells enriched from blood (not recorded which). The chain joins TRBV5-1 to TRBJ1-4, with D possibly TRBD1 on 6 matching bases. The CDR3 region is CASSPRTATNEKLFF. CDR3 DNA: TGCGCCAGCAGCCCGCGGACAGCAACTAATGAAAAACTGTTTTTT.